One and the same sample provided the 23 T cell receptor beta chains below, sequenced in a study of CD4 T cells in relation to SARS-CoV-2 and coronaviruses. Some clones are missing from TCRdb's copy, which holds only in-frame ones; the method was immunoSEQ multiplex PCR. The sample carries tens of thousands of clones, around 76% recorded once. These receptors' targets are unknown. CD4+ T cells from unexposed donors were obtained before the COVID-19 pandemic (2011-2018). Isolation of CD4+ T cells took place after approximately 11 days in culture. What was sequenced was CD4+ T cells from PBMCs, cultured in vitro. These receptors all stem from a human donor in good health.

The V call is TRBV5-1, the J call TRBJ2-1; 8 bases line up with TRBD1. V was pared by 0 bases and J by 7 bases, with 6 bases of the junction left unmatched. Germline V lookup: CDR1 SGHRS, CDR2 YFSETQ. CDR3 size: 15 residues. CDR3 loop: CASSLAGQGTNEQFF. Here the CDR3 DNA reads TGCGCCAGCAGCTTGGCAGGACAGGGTACGAATGAGCAGTTCTTC.

In this sample, this clone turned up a few times. The rearrangement joins TRBV18 to TRBJ2-5, with 16 bases that match TRBD2. The CDR3 consists of 24 residues. V was pared by 0 bases and J by 3 bases, with 22 bases of the junction left unmatched. Germline loops: CDR1 KGHSH, CDR2 LQKENI. The chain's CDR3 is CASSPPNSRSTGTSGRATEETQYF. The CDR3 coding sequence is TGTGCCAGCTCACCACCTAACTCCCGGAGCACCGGGACTAGCGGGAGGGCCACGGAAGAGACCCAGTACTTC.

The chain is built from TRBV18 and TRBJ2-7; 7 positions agree with TRBD2. This CDR3 region has 15 residues. CDR1 is KGHSH and CDR2 is LQKENI in the germline V gene. Trimming cost V 2 bases and J 9 bases; bases outside gene matches: 13. The CDR3 DNA reads as TGTGCCAGCTCACCAGGCGCTAGCGGAAACTGGGGGCAGTACTTC. Amino acids: CASSPGASGNWGQYF.

The chain recombines TRBV3-1 (or the pseudogene TRBV3-2) with TRBJ2-5; TRBD2 matches at 13 bases. The CDR3 length is 21 residues. Germline lookup yields CDR1 LGHDT and CDR2 YNNKEL (reference sequence). V was pared by 0 bases and J by 5 bases, with 18 bases of the junction left unmatched. The CDR3: CASSQDLGTSGKNVEPETQYF. CDR3 sequence (DNA): TGTGCCAGCAGCCAAGATTTGGGGACTAGCGGGAAAAATGTGGAACCGGAGACCCAGTACTTC.

J is TRBJ1-5 and V is TRBV6-4, with 7 bases that match TRBD1. The length of the CDR3 is 18 residues. Unmatched junction bases numbered 20, after V lost 7 bases and J lost 5 bases. Germline loops: CDR1 MRHNA, CDR2 SNTAGT. In DNA form, the CDR3 reads TGTGCCAGCACCTCGACAGGGCCTCATTCCCGCTACTATCAGCCCCAGCATTTT. Its translation: CASTSTGPHSRYYQPQHF.

This sequence joins TRBV5-6 and TRBJ2-7; the D gene is possibly TRBD1 (5 bases). V was shortened by 0 bases and J by 7 bases, with 14 bases between the two germline ends. This CDR3 has 14 amino acids. Looked up from germline, CDR1 is SGHDT and CDR2 is YYEEEE. DNA of the CDR3: TGTGCCAGCAGCTTGGAGTTTGGGGCTGGAGAGCAGTACTTC. This encodes CASSLEFGAGEQYF.

The V gene is TRBV6-6, the J gene TRBJ1-4, with D possibly TRBD1 on 5 matching bases. The CDR3 extends over 15 amino acids. V was clipped by 5 bases and J by 8 bases, with 18 bases between them. Germline V CDR1 and CDR2: MNHNY, SVGAGI (reference sequence). CDR3 sequence: CASSPSTGTSEKLFF. As DNA, the CDR3 is TGTGCCAGCAGTCCATCCACCGGGACTTCAGAAAAACTGTTTTTT.

This chain connects TRBV7-9 to TRBJ1-1; D uncertain. There are 15 residues in the CDR3. Germline CDR1 SEHNR, CDR2 FQNEAQ (reference sequence). Trimming pared 0 bases from V and 0 bases from J, leaving 8 bases between. The CDR3 DNA reads as TGTGCCAGCAGCTTAGCAAACAGCTTGAACACTGAAGCTTTCTTT. This sequence encodes CASSLANSLNTEAFF.

This chain joins TRBV6-2 or TRBV6-3 and TRBJ1-5; D not resolved. CDR3 size: 14 residues. Trimming stripped 3 bases from V and 2 bases from J, with 8 bases between. Looked up from germline, CDR1 is MNHEY and CDR2 is SVGEGT. CDR3 amino acids: CASSYQAGNQPQHF. The CDR3 coding sequence is TGTGCCAGCAGTTATCAGGCGGGCAATCAGCCCCAGCATTTT.

V gene TRBV20-1 combines with J gene TRBJ2-7; 7 positions match TRBD2. V was pared by 3 bases and J by 0 bases, with 5 bases of the junction left unmatched. Per germline, CDR1 DFQATT and CDR2 SNEGSKA (reference sequence). The CDR3 consists of 14 residues. Written as DNA, the CDR3 is TGCAGTGCTAGTGCGGGAGTTCTCTCCTACGAGCAGTACTTC. It yields the protein CSASAGVLSYEQYF.

Concerning this clone: This sample also contains other DNA sequences that code for the same CDR3. The rearrangement links TRBV5-1 to TRBJ2-7, with D unclear. The CDR3 totals 12 residues. Trimming shortened V by 0 bases and J by 3 bases, and 4 bases separated the two germline ends. Germline V CDR1 and CDR2: SGHRS, YFSETQ. CDR3 bases: TGCGCCAGCAGCTTGGAGGGCTACGAGCAGTACTTC. It translates to CASSLEGYEQYF.

The chain is built from TRBV5-5 and TRBJ2-5, with 10 bases matching TRBD2. Germline assignment: CDR1 SGHKS and CDR2 YYEKEE (reference sequence). The CDR3 is 17 amino acids. The V segment lost 4 bases and the J segment 2 bases; nucleotides outside the gene matches: 11. CDR3 in amino acids: CASSPEELAGRQETQYF. Here the CDR3 DNA reads TGTGCCAGCAGCCCCGAGGAACTAGCGGGAAGACAAGAGACCCAGTACTTC.

This chain connects TRBV24-1 to TRBJ2-2, with D unresolved. Trimming removed 5 bases at V and 1 base at J, with 10 bases between. CDR1 and CDR2 from the germline V gene are KGHDR and SFDVKD. The CDR3 is 15 amino acids. CDR3 nucleotides: TGTGCCACCAGTGGGGCCAGACTGAACACCGGGGAGCTGTTTTTT. Its protein product is CATSGARLNTGELFF.

The gene calls are TRBV28 and TRBJ2-7, with D possibly being TRBD1 (6 bases). CDR1 MDHEN and CDR2 SYDVKM come from the germline V gene. V lost 5 bases, J lost 6 bases, and 17 bases lay in between. The CDR3 totals 14 residues. The CDR3 DNA reads as TGTGCCAGCAGTCCCCGGGGCAGGGGCGGCGAGCAGTACTTC. This sequence encodes CASSPRGRGGEQYF. The full variable domain, completed using reference TRBV28 and TRBJ2-7, is DVKVTQSSRYLVKRTGEKVFLECVQDMDHENMFWYRQDPGLGLRLIYFSYDVKMKEKGDIPEGYSVSREKKERFSLILESASTNQTSMYLCASSPRGRGGEQYFGPGTRLTVT.

The V and J genes are TRBV12-5 and TRBJ2-5; tentatively, D is TRBD1 (6 bases). Trimming left V 4 bases short and J 4 bases short, with 25 bases between. CDR3 length equals 18 residues. Per germline, CDR1 LGHNT and CDR2 FRNRAP. The chain's CDR3 is CASGSLQDGTGNSETQYF. The CDR3 DNA reads as TGTGCTAGTGGTTCCCTTCAGGACGGAACAGGGAATTCAGAGACCCAGTACTTC.

The chain couples TRBV4-1 to TRBJ2-5, with 9 bases identical to TRBD2. V lost 4 bases and J lost 6; bases outside the gene matches: 6. Germline CDR1 MGHRA, CDR2 YSYEKL. CDR3 length: 14 residues. DNA for the CDR3: TGCGCCAGCAGCCTCGGGACTAGCACGAAGACCCAGTACTTC. Translated, it gives CASSLGTSTKTQYF.

The CDR3 nucleotides read TGTGCCAGCAGTTCCCCGGGACAGGCGGCTGGGGCCAACGTCCTGACTTTC. It is translated as CASSSPGQAAGANVLTF. The J gene is TRBJ2-6, the V gene TRBV28; 8 nucleotides align to TRBD1. There are 17 residues in the CDR3. Germline values: CDR1 MDHEN, CDR2 SYDVKM. V shed 4 bases and J 2 bases; nucleotides not matched to a gene: 7.

V gene TRBV5-1 combines with J gene TRBJ2-7; D unclear. This CDR3 has 13 residues. CDR1 is SGHRS and CDR2 is YFSETQ in the germline V gene. Trimming cost V 4 bases and J 4 bases, with 12 bases left between them. The CDR3 region has the DNA TGCGCCAGCAGCGAAACACGTAGGTACGAGCAGTACTTC. Its protein product is CASSETRRYEQYF. Together with reference TRBV5-1 and TRBJ2-7, the CDR3 gives the full variable domain: KAGVTQTPRYLIKTRGQQVTLSCSPISGHRSVSWYQQTPGQGLQFLFEYFSETQRNKGNFPGRFSGRQFSNSRSEMNVSTLELGDSALYLCASSETRRYEQYFGPGTRLTVT.

The chain is built from TRBV11-2 and TRBJ1-5; D is unclear. This CDR3 spans 15 amino acids. The germline gives CDR1 SGHAT, CDR2 FQNNGV. V was clipped by 2 bases and J by 6 bases, with 14 bases between them. For the CDR3, the DNA is TGTGCCAGCAGCTTAAATCGGGCAGAAGGTCAGCCCCAGCATTTT. Translated: CASSLNRAEGQPQHF.

The chain has TRBV12-5 and TRBJ2-1; D possibly corresponds to TRBD2 (6 bases). Trimming stripped 0 bases from V and 0 bases from J, with 9 bases between. The germline gives CDR1 LGHNT, CDR2 FRNRAP. The CDR3 covers 16 residues. For the CDR3, the DNA is TGTGCTAGTGGTTTGGTACTCGGGAGCTCCTACAATGAGCAGTTCTTC. This sequence encodes CASGLVLGSSYNEQFF.

This chain connects TRBV14 to TRBJ2-1; possible D gene TRBD2, 5 bases. Germline V gene sequence: CDR1 SGHDN, CDR2 FVKESK. Trimming shortened V by 0 bases and J by 3 bases, and 9 bases separated the two germline ends. The CDR3 runs to 15 residues. CDR3 sequence: CASSQDPGNYNEQFF. CDR3 nucleotides: TGTGCCAGCAGCCAAGATCCGGGGAACTACAATGAGCAGTTCTTC.

The gene calls are TRBV4-1 and TRBJ1-4, with TRBD1 identical over 10 bases. The CDR3 sequence is 16 residues long. Trimming took 0 bases from V and 6 from J; bases not matched to a gene: 4. From germline, CDR1 is MGHRA and CDR2 YSYEKL. The CDR3 here is CASSQDGDRGHEKLFF. In DNA form, the CDR3 reads TGCGCCAGCAGCCAAGATGGTGACAGGGGGCATGAAAAACTGTTTTTT.

The chain links TRBV19 to TRBJ2-5; 8 nucleotides align to TRBD1. V dropped 4 bases and J dropped 5; count of bases not matched to a gene: 12. This CDR3 region has 16 residues. In germline, CDR1 is LNHDA, CDR2 SQIVND (reference sequence). CDR3 in amino acids: CASSTPGTGFPETQYF. For the CDR3, the DNA is TGTGCCAGTAGTACTCCCGGGACAGGCTTCCCCGAGACCCAGTACTTC.